This TCR beta chain was documented in a study of blood T cell repertoires in COVID-19. Study background: Sites in the United States, Italy and Spain provided acute and convalescent COVID-19 samples. PBMCs, B-cell-depleted T cells, or T cells provided the cDNA or gDNA that made up the material.

The CDR3 covers 14 residues. Original handling: It was from reference gene primer amplification that nucleated cell counts were estimated. Data came from immunoSEQ multiplex PCR; TCRdb stores just in-frame clones and leaves some out. V, J and clone size were drawn from that table, and D and trimming were deduced from the DNA. The sample records some 110,000 clones, around 76% being singletons. The sequence was collected from a woman aged 70 to 79 with acute or convalescent COVID-19. The rearrangement uses TRBV21-1 and TRBJ1-2. TRBV21-1 is described as a pseudogene. The sample taken for sequencing was peripheral blood. The CDR3 region is CASSSRRSGHGYTF. CDR3 sequence (DNA): TGTGCCAGCAGCAGTCGGAGGAGCGGTCATGGCTACACCTTC.